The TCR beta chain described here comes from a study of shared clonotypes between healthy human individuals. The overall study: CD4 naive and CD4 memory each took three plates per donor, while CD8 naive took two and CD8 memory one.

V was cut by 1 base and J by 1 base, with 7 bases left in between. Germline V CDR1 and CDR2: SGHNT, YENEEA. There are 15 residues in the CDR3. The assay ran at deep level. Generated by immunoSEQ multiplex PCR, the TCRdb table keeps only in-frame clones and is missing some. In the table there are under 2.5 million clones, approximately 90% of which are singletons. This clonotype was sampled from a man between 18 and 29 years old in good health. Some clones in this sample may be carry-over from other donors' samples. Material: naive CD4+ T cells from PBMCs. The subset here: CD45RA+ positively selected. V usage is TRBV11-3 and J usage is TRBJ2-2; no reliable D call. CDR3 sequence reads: CASSLGRGNTGELFF. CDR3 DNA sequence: TGTGCCAGCAGCTTAGGACGCGGGAACACCGGGGAGCTGTTTTTT.